This passage covers 8 T cell receptor beta chains from one sample sequenced in a study of CD8 T cells in ankylosing spondylitis. TCRdb re-called the 5' RACE reads through MiXCR, storing one row per CDR3 protein. The sample lists about 340,000 distinct CDR3 sequences; roughly 15% were seen once. Sequenced material: blood, either unsorted or a sorted T cell fraction (not recorded which). These receptors originate from a male donor with ankylosing spondylitis or in good health (not recorded which).

This chain joins TRBV5-1 and TRBJ1-2; unclear D gene. V was cut by 4 bases and J by 2 bases, with 12 bases left in between. The CDR3 has 14 residues. Germline loops: CDR1 SGHRS, CDR2 YFSETQ. The chain's CDR3 is CASSPTDLNYGYTF. The CDR3 DNA follows: TGCGCCAGCAGCCCCACAGACCTAAACTATGGCTACACCTTC.

This clonotype appeared a few times. The V and J genes are TRBV11-1 and TRBJ2-2; 7 bases map to TRBD1. Germline loops: CDR1 SGHAT, CDR2 FQDESV (reference sequence). The trim removed 1 base at V and 0 bases at J, leaving 8 bases unmatched. The CDR3 runs to 18 residues. In DNA form, the CDR3 reads TGTGCCAGCAGCTTAGGGCAGGGGGATCTCGCGAACACCGGGGAGCTGTTTTTT. It codes for CASSLGQGDLANTGELFF.

This chain connects TRBV25-1 to TRBJ2-1, with D tentatively TRBD2 (6 bases). CDR1 and CDR2 from the germline V gene are MGHDK and SYGVNS. The CDR3 length is 14 residues. V was pared by 3 bases and J by 10 bases, with 16 bases between. The CDR3 bases are TGTGCCAGCAGTGATCTGCGAGGACTACACGAGCAGTTCTTC. Its protein product is CASSDLRGLHEQFF. Variable domain in full (rest from reference TRBV25-1 and TRBJ2-1): EADIYQTPRYLVIGTGKKITLECSQTMGHDKMYWYQQDPGMELHLIHYSYGVNSTEKGDLSSESTVSRIRTEHFPLTLESARPSHTSQYLCASSDLRGLHEQFFGPGTRLTVL.

This clonotype was seen a few times. The CDR3: CASSPPLARRETQYF. The CDR3 DNA reads TGTGCCAGCAGCCCTCCCCTCGCGCGTAGAGAGACCCAGTACTTC. This rearrangement joins TRBV6-2 or TRBV6-3 to TRBJ2-5; D is uncertain. This CDR3 comprises 15 residues. Per the germline V gene, CDR1 is MNHEY and CDR2 is SVGEGT. The V and J ends lost 6 bases and 4 bases respectively, with 18 bases between them.

This chain connects TRBV14 to TRBJ1-1; D is unresolved. The CDR3 contains 15 residues. The germline V gene encodes CDR1 SGHDN and CDR2 FVKESK. V lost 4 bases, J lost 2 bases, and 14 bases lay in between. CDR3 nucleotide sequence: TGTGCCAGCAGCCTGCGACGGCAGACTAACACTGAAGCTTTCTTT. Protein: CASSLRRQTNTEAFF.

This clonotype was counted ten times or more. The rearrangement links TRBV11-2 to TRBJ1-1; D not certain. V was clipped by 6 bases and J by 3 bases, with 8 bases between them. The CDR3 consists of 12 residues. CDR1 is SGHAT, CDR2 FQNNGV, per germline. CDR3 sequence: CASRRWDTEAFF. The DNA of the CDR3 is TGTGCCAGCAGGAGGTGGGACACTGAAGCTTTCTTT.

This sequence joins TRBV14 and TRBJ2-1; D perhaps matches TRBD1 (5 bases). V lost 3 bases and J lost 11, with 8 bases in between. The CDR3 length is 11 residues. The germline V gene has CDR1 SGHDN and CDR2 FVKESK. As DNA, the CDR3 is TGTGCCAGCAGCCACGCAGGGCAGCAGTTCTTC. Translation gives CASSHAGQQFF.

The chain employs TRBV5-5 and TRBJ2-7; D is unresolved. This CDR3 is built from 15 residues. The germline CDR1 and CDR2 sequences are SGHKS and YYEKEE (reference sequence). Trimming stripped 0 bases from V and 1 base from J, with 11 bases between. CDR3 loop: CASSLVAGASYEQYF. In nucleotides, the CDR3 is TGTGCCAGCAGCTTGGTGGCAGGCGCGTCCTACGAGCAGTACTTC.